This passage covers 17 T cell receptor beta chains from one sample sequenced in a study of preoperative IRX-2 immunotherapy in early breast cancer. Sequencing was performed with immunoSEQ multiplex PCR; in TCRdb, only in-frame clones are kept and a portion is missing. The sample records about 24,000 clones, roughly 89% being singletons. The treatment was: preoperative locoregional IRX-2 cytokine immunotherapy. The source material was tumor tissue, sampled after IRX-2 immunotherapy. These receptors were collected from a human donor with breast cancer.

This chain links TRBV5-6 with TRBJ1-5; D uncertain. CDR1 and CDR2 from the germline V gene are SGHDT and YYEEEE. This CDR3 has 14 residues. Trimming stripped 4 bases from V and 3 bases from J, with 11 bases between. DNA for the CDR3: TGTGCCAGCAGCCGCGGTGGGAACAATCAGCCCCAGCATTTT. It specifies CASSRGGNNQPQHF.

The CDR3 region is CASSLGLGGDEQFF. DNA for the CDR3: TGTGCCAGCAGCTTGGGACTAGGGGGGGATGAGCAGTTCTTC. The genes are TRBV5-5 and TRBJ2-1; TRBD2 is a possible D gene (7 bases). The germline V gene has CDR1 SGHKS and CDR2 YYEKEE (reference sequence). The CDR3 consists of 14 residues. Trimming took off 0 bases at V and 8 bases at J, with 12 bases between the two ends.

The V call is TRBV11-3, the J call TRBJ1-5, with D unresolved. The CDR3 loop spans 15 amino acids. The germline gives CDR1 SGHNT, CDR2 YENEEA. Trimming shortened V by 1 base and J by 3 bases, and 10 bases separated the two germline ends. The CDR3 protein is CASSLVGYTNQPQHF. The CDR3 coding sequence is TGTGCCAGCAGCTTAGTAGGCTACACCAATCAGCCCCAGCATTTT.

The CDR3 region is CASSQDPGGWTGELFF. CDR3 in DNA: TGTGCCAGCAGCCAAGATCCAGGGGGCTGGACCGGGGAGCTGTTTTTT. The rearrangement uses TRBV4-2 and TRBJ2-2, with TRBD1 matching 8 bases. V lost 0 bases, J lost 5 bases, and 5 bases stayed unmatched. Germline V CDR1 and CDR2: LGHNA, YNFKEQ. There are 16 residues in the CDR3.

The V and J genes are TRBV5-1 and TRBJ2-3, with D possibly called TRBD1 or TRBD2 (5 bases each). The CDR3 loop spans 14 amino acids. V was cut by 0 bases and J by 4 bases, with 9 bases left in between. CDR1 and CDR2 (germline): SGHRS, YFSETQ. The CDR3 is CASSLALGADTQYF. In DNA, the CDR3 is TGCGCCAGCAGCTTGGCACTAGGGGCAGATACGCAGTATTTT. The variable domain in full, with the rest retrieved from reference TRBV5-1 and TRBJ2-3, is KAGVTQTPRYLIKTRGQQVTLSCSPISGHRSVSWYQQTPGQGLQFLFEYFSETQRNKGNFPGRFSGRQFSNSRSEMNVSTLELGDSALYLCASSLALGADTQYFGPGTRLTVL.

The chain recombines TRBV11-2 with TRBJ2-1; a possible D gene is TRBD2 (5 bases). This CDR3 contains 14 residues. V was clipped by 0 bases and J by 5 bases, with 8 bases between them. Looked up from germline, CDR1 is SGHAT and CDR2 is FQNNGV. The CDR3 DNA reads TGTGCCAGCAGCTTAGAACGGGGAGACAATGAGCAGTTCTTC. Translation: CASSLERGDNEQFF. Filled out from reference TRBV11-2 and TRBJ2-1, the complete variable domain reads EAGVAQSPRYKIIEKRQSVAFWCNPISGHATLYWYQQILGQGPKLLIQFQNNGVVDDSQLPKDRFSAERLKGVDSTLKIQPAKLEDSAVYLCASSLERGDNEQFFGPGTRLTVL.

The rearrangement joins TRBV18 to TRBJ1-5, with TRBD1 as a possible D gene (6 bases). V gave up 4 bases and J gave up 0 bases, with 10 bases separating them. CDR3 length: 15 residues. Germline V gene data show CDR1 as KGHSH and CDR2 as LQKENI. CDR3 sequence reads: CASSLGQFSNQPQHF. In DNA, the CDR3 is TGTGCCAGCTCACTAGGACAGTTTAGCAATCAGCCCCAGCATTTT.

The chain has TRBV7-8 and TRBJ2-3, with D perhaps assigned TRBD1 or TRBD2 (5 bases each). The germline V gene has CDR1 SGHVS and CDR2 FQNEAQ. This CDR3 spans 18 amino acids. V was pared by 5 bases and J by 0 bases, with 21 bases between. CDR3 DNA sequence: TGTGCCAGCAGCCTCCGGGGCGCCAGAGACACTAGCACAGATACGCAGTATTTT. Translated: CASSLRGARDTSTDTQYF.

The gene calls are TRBV5-1 and TRBJ2-5; no definite D call. Trimming took 0 bases from V and 4 from J, leaving 16 bases between them. This CDR3 contains 16 residues. Per germline, CDR1 SGHRS and CDR2 YFSETQ. The CDR3 loop is CASSLVSGTGPETQYF. CDR3 coding DNA: TGCGCCAGCAGCTTGGTTTCGGGTACGGGCCCAGAGACCCAGTACTTC.

The V gene is TRBV14, the J gene TRBJ1-1; no definite D call. Germline V CDR1 and CDR2: SGHDN, FVKESK. This CDR3 region has 14 residues. The V end lost 4 bases, the J end lost 1 base, and 10 bases lay between the germline ends. CDR3 residues: CASSLSPGNTEAFF. CDR3 sequence (DNA): TGTGCCAGCAGCCTATCGCCAGGGAACACTGAAGCTTTCTTT.

For the CDR3, the DNA is TGTGCCAGCAGCGCCTACGGGGGGAGCGACTATGGCTACACCTTC. Protein sequence: CASSAYGGSDYGYTF. V usage is TRBV11-2 and J usage is TRBJ1-2; maybe TRBD1 (5 bases). Trimming pared 5 bases from V and 3 bases from J, leaving 16 bases between. The CDR3 spans 15 residues. From germline, CDR1 is SGHAT and CDR2 FQNNGV.

V gene TRBV5-4 combines with J gene TRBJ2-3; D is perhaps TRBD2 (6 bases). There are 15 residues in the CDR3. V lost 8 bases and J lost 0, with 16 bases in between. CDR1 SGHNT and CDR2 YYREEE come from the germline V gene (reference sequence). The DNA of the CDR3 is TGTGCCAGTAATTCTGGGGGGTCTAGCACAGATACGCAGTATTTT. Translated, it gives CASNSGGSSTDTQYF.

The chain is built from TRBV29-1 and TRBJ1-5; 9 bases align to TRBD1. This CDR3 region has 13 residues. V was pared by 6 bases and J by 3 bases, with 3 bases of the junction left unmatched. Germline CDR1 is SQVTM and CDR2 is ANQGSEA. The CDR3 DNA sequence: TGCAGCGTAGACAGGGGGGACAATCAGCCCCAGCATTTT. It yields the protein CSVDRGDNQPQHF.

J is TRBJ1-5 and V is TRBV11-2; D not resolved. The CDR3 loop spans 14 amino acids. Trimming took off 5 bases at V and 3 bases at J, with 11 bases between the two ends. Germline values: CDR1 SGHAT, CDR2 FQNNGV. The CDR3 sequence is CASSRDRANQPQHF. The CDR3, as DNA: TGTGCCAGCAGCCGGGATAGGGCCAATCAGCCCCAGCATTTT.

This clone appeared a single time. The genes are TRBV28 and TRBJ2-6, with 7 positions matching TRBD2. J was trimmed by 2 bases and V by 4 bases; bases with no gene match: 2. Germline lookup yields CDR1 MDHEN and CDR2 SYDVKM. The CDR3 is 15 residues long. CDR3 sequence (DNA): TGTGCCAGCAGTTCTGCGGGGGCTGGGGCCAACGTCCTGACTTTC. Translated: CASSSAGAGANVLTF.

The chain uses TRBV11-2 and TRBJ2-1, with TRBD1 matching 9 bases. The CDR3 is 17 residues long. Per the germline V gene, CDR1 is SGHAT and CDR2 is FQNNGV. V shed 6 bases and J 8 bases; nucleotides not matched to a gene: 17. CDR3 sequence (DNA): TGTGCCAGCAGACGGCCATGGGGACAGGGAAGTGGGTATGAGCAGTTCTTC. As protein: CASRRPWGQGSGYEQFF.

The chain has TRBV6-5 and TRBJ1-2, with D hard to call. CDR1 is MNHEY, CDR2 SVGAGI, per germline. V was shortened by 0 bases and J by 8 bases, with 13 bases between the two germline ends. CDR3 length: 14 amino acids. The CDR3 here is CASSYSNGFGGYTF. The DNA of the CDR3 is TGTGCCAGCAGTTACTCGAACGGGTTCGGCGGCTACACCTTC.